A single T cell receptor (beta chain) is shown here with its context. The sample originates from a study of T cells in tumors after PD-1 blockade. TCRdb's table, derived via immunoSEQ multiplex PCR, lists solely in-frame clones and lacks some. The table shows about 13,000 clones, with about three fifths occurring only once. Germline CDR1 is SGHRS and CDR2 is YFSETQ. V was cut by 3 bases and J by 7 bases, with 22 bases left in between. This CDR3 comprises 16 residues. This specimen was tumor tissue, taken before anti-PD-1 treatment. The chain has TRBV5-1 and TRBJ1-2, with D tentatively TRBD1 (5 bases). The source is a human donor with cutaneous squamous cell carcinoma. The DNA of the CDR3 is TGCGCCAGCAGCTGGGGGGGGAGGACGATTGGCAGTGGCTACACCTTC. The encoded protein is CASSWGGRTIGSGYTF.